The 14 T cell receptor beta chains given below trace back to one sample, sequenced in a study of beta chain features in type 1 diabetes. What was sequenced were expressed TCRB transcripts, since all of the isolated RNA had been reverse transcribed. The table came from immunoSEQ multiplex PCR; TCRdb's copy has only in-frame clones and leaves some out. The sample lists fewer than 550,000 clones, about an eighth occurring once. Material: naive CD4+ T cells from blood. The receptors come from a woman under 30 in good health.

The chain recombines TRBV7-2 with TRBJ2-5; D is tentatively TRBD1 or TRBD2 (5 bases each). CDR3 length: 14 amino acids. V was cut by 1 base and J by 10 bases, with 16 bases left in between. Germline assignment: CDR1 SGHTA and CDR2 FQGNSA. CDR3: CASSLVGPGTDQYF. The CDR3, as DNA: TGTGCCAGCAGCTTAGTGGGGCCAGGGACGGACCAGTACTTC. Variable domain in full (rest from reference TRBV7-2 and TRBJ2-5): GAGVSQSPSNKVTEKGKDVELRCDPISGHTALYWYRQSLGQGLEFLIYFQGNSAPDKSGLPSDRFSAERTGGSVSTLTIQRTQQEDSAVYLCASSLVGPGTDQYFGPGTRLLVL.

This clone was recorded a few times. V gene TRBV9 combines with J gene TRBJ2-1; 12 positions agree with TRBD2. This CDR3 has 15 amino acids. The junction had 6 bases not matched to a gene; V was cut back by 2 bases and J by 9 bases. CDR1 and CDR2 (germline): SGDLS, YYNGEE. CDR3: CASSVTSGRGGEQFF. The CDR3 coding sequence is TGTGCCAGCAGCGTGACTAGCGGGAGAGGGGGTGAGCAGTTCTTC.

CDR3 residues: CASSQEAGGFNEQFF. The CDR3 nucleotides are TGTGCCAGCAGCCAAGAGGCGGGAGGGTTTAATGAGCAGTTCTTC. The chain links TRBV4-2 to TRBJ2-1; 9 bases match TRBD2. The V gene end was trimmed by 0 bases and the J gene end by 7 bases; junction bases not matched to a gene: 4. Germline V lookup: CDR1 LGHNA, CDR2 YNFKEQ. The CDR3 is 15 residues long.

This rearrangement joins TRBV11-2 to TRBJ2-1; TRBD2 matches 13 bases. From germline, CDR1 is SGHAT and CDR2 FQNNGV. The CDR3 has 15 residues. Germline trimming cut 5 bases from V and 10 bases from J; bases unmatched to any gene: 8. For the CDR3, the DNA is TGTGCCAGCAGCCCTACTAGCGGGAGGGCCCGGGAGCAGTTCTTC. This translates into CASSPTSGRAREQFF.

This clone showed up just a few times. V gene TRBV10-3 combines with J gene TRBJ2-7; TRBD2 agrees at 11 bases. Trimming at V came to 5 bases and at J to 1 base, leaving 4 bases not matched to a gene. Looked up from germline, CDR1 is ENHRY and CDR2 is SYGVKD. This CDR3 is built from 15 residues. The CDR3 DNA reads as TGTGCCATCAGTTTAGCGGGAGGGTCTTCCTACGAGCAGTACTTC. This translates into CAISLAGGSSYEQYF.

The CDR3 region has the DNA TGTGCCAGCAGCGTAAAGGGGACAGGCGAGCAGTATTTT. Translating gives CASSVKGTGEQYF. The rearrangement links TRBV9 to TRBJ2-3; 8 bases agree with TRBD1. Germline loops: CDR1 SGDLS, CDR2 YYNGEE. The CDR3 consists of 13 residues. After removal of 1 base from V and 11 bases from J, the junction contained 6 bases not matched to a gene.

The sample holds a few counts of this clone. The gene calls are TRBV28 and TRBJ2-5; 7 bases map to TRBD1. The CDR3 spans 13 residues. The V gene's germline CDR1 is MDHEN and CDR2 SYDVKM. The V gene end was trimmed by 3 bases and the J gene end by 5 bases; junction bases not matched to a gene: 3. In DNA, the CDR3 is TGTGCCAGCAGTTTTGACAGGGATGAGACCCAGTACTTC. Protein: CASSFDRDETQYF.

This clone has ten or more counts. In DNA form, the CDR3 reads TGTGCCTGCAACAATGAGCAGTTCTTC. Amino acid sequence: CACNNEQFF. This chain connects TRBV14 to TRBJ2-1, with unresolved D. The V gene lost 11 bases and the J gene lost 5 bases, with 4 bases spanning the gap. The CDR3 runs 9 residues. In germline, CDR1 is SGHDN, CDR2 FVKESK.

This clone was observed a few times. The chain combines TRBV6-5 with TRBJ2-1, with TRBD2 matching 13 bases. The CDR3 loop spans 15 amino acids. V trimming: 6 bases; J trimming: 8 bases; junction bases outside the gene matches: 7. Germline-derived CDR1 and CDR2 are MNHEY and SVGAGI. DNA for the CDR3: TGTGCCAGCAGCCTAACCGGGACTAGCGGGGATGAGCAGTTCTTC. Protein sequence: CASSLTGTSGDEQFF.

This clone was observed a handful of times. V usage is TRBV9 and J usage is TRBJ1-1; perhaps TRBD1 as D (6 bases). CDR1 SGDLS and CDR2 YYNGEE come from the germline V gene. The CDR3 runs 14 residues. Trimming shortened V by 6 bases and J by 4 bases, and 16 bases separated the two germline ends. This chain's CDR3 is CASKPLDRSTEAFF. The CDR3 coding sequence is TGTGCCAGCAAACCCCTGGACAGATCCACTGAAGCTTTCTTT.

The V call is TRBV5-1, the J call TRBJ2-3; the match to TRBD1 covers 10 bases. The V and J ends lost 3 bases and 4 bases, in that order; junction bases with no gene match: 2. Germline lookup yields CDR1 SGHRS and CDR2 YFSETQ. The CDR3 totals 14 residues. The CDR3 bases are TGCGCCAGCAGCTCCGGACAGGGGGCAGATACGCAGTATTTT. It encodes CASSSGQGADTQYF.

Only a few counts were recorded for this clone. The rearrangement uses TRBV18 and TRBJ1-1; D is unclear. There are 11 residues in the CDR3. The V gene lost 6 bases and the J gene lost 3 bases, with 5 bases spanning the gap. The germline CDR1 and CDR2 sequences are KGHSH and LQKENI. CDR3 nucleotides: TGTGCCAGCTCGACGTACACTGAAGCTTTCTTT. Amino acids: CASSTYTEAFF.

This clone was counted a few times. The chain carries TRBV30 and TRBJ2-7, with D maybe TRBD1 (6 bases). V was cut by 5 bases and J by 7 bases, with 18 bases left in between. Germline V gene lookup returns CDR1 GTSNPN and CDR2 SVGIG (reference sequence). The CDR3 covers 13 residues. CDR3 bases: TGTGCCTGGGGGGGCCGGAGGCTCGTAGAGCAGTACTTC. This sequence encodes CAWGGRRLVEQYF.

This clone came up a few times. The chain employs TRBV18 and TRBJ2-6, with D hard to call. The CDR3 has 15 residues. The V gene lost 3 bases and the J gene lost 0 bases, with 6 bases spanning the gap. Germline V CDR1 and CDR2: KGHSH, LQKENI. CDR3 in amino acids: CASSPTVSGANVLTF. The CDR3 bases are TGTGCCAGCTCACCGACCGTCTCTGGGGCCAACGTCCTGACTTTC. The whole variable domain, remainder taken from reference TRBV18 and TRBJ2-6, is NAGVMQNPRHLVRRRGQEARLRCSPMKGHSHVYWYRQLPEEGLKFMVYLQKENIIDESGMPKERFSAEFPKEGPSILRIQQVVRGDSAAYFCASSPTVSGANVLTFGAGSRLTVL.